Listed here are 28 T cell receptor beta chains from one sample, sequenced in a study of cytomegalovirus exposure and HLA in healthy donors (TCRdb year 2017). The library was built by means of the immunoSEQ multiplex PCR assay. A mixture of 60 forward primers for TCR Vbeta segments and 13 reverse primers for TCR Jbeta segments was used in the multiplex PCR. Sourced from immuneACCESS, this table was stored by TCRdb with only in-frame sequences that have V and J called. A share of the clones is absent; for the studies checked, an unresolved V gene accounts for under half, and the remainder has no known explanation. The sample profile shows some 200,000 clones; 82% of them were found once. Under 0.9% of the sample goes to the ten largest clones. Specimen: PBMCs. Every receptor here comes from a woman in her late teens or twenties in good health and CMV-seronegative.

The chain couples TRBV6-1 to TRBJ2-5; the match to TRBD1 covers 7 bases. The DNA end is a closer match to TRBJ2-7, so the J assignment may be wrong. This CDR3 has 13 amino acids. Per the germline V gene, CDR1 is MNHNS and CDR2 is SASEGT. CDR3 nucleotide sequence: TGTGCCAGTTCCGGGACAGTCTCCTACGAGCAGTACTTC. Its translation: CASSGTVSYEQYF.

The chain is built from TRBV5-6 and TRBJ2-3, with TRBD2 matching 15 bases. This CDR3 has 15 residues. V lost 5 bases and J lost 3; bases outside the gene matches: 1. The germline gives CDR1 SGHDT, CDR2 YYEEEE. The CDR3 is CASRGTSGRTDTQYF. DNA of the CDR3: TGTGCCAGCAGGGGGACTAGCGGGAGGACAGATACGCAGTATTTT.

This clone was observed once. V usage is TRBV2 and J usage is TRBJ1-4, with TRBD1 identical over 8 bases. With 5 bases clipped from V and 11 bases from J, the junction kept 13 bases outside the gene matches. In germline, CDR1 is SNHLY, CDR2 FYNNEI. The CDR3 is 15 residues long. The CDR3 DNA sequence: TGTGCCAGCAGTCAGGGGGCGTTTTCGACGGAGAAACTGTTTTTT. The encoded protein is CASSQGAFSTEKLFF.

The chain is built from TRBV7-6 and TRBJ2-7, with 10 nucleotides matching TRBD1. Germline loops: CDR1 SGHVS, CDR2 FNYEAQ. Trimming at V came to 5 bases and at J to 6 bases, leaving 10 bases not matched to a gene. This CDR3 contains 15 residues. CDR3 DNA: TGTGCCAGCAGCGCTGCGGGACAGGGGTTTGTCGAGCAGTACTTC. Translating gives CASSAAGQGFVEQYF.

DNA of the CDR3: TGTGCCAGTAGTATTCCGGCGGGGGGGGGCACAGATACGCAGTATTTT. It encodes CASSIPAGGGTDTQYF. The rearrangement joins TRBV19 to TRBJ2-3; TRBD2 aligns across 9 bases. Losses at the gene ends were 3 bases for V and 1 base for J; bases not matched to a gene: 5. The CDR3 is 16 residues long. Germline CDR1 reads LNHDA; CDR2 reads SQIVND (reference sequence).

The chain joins TRBV6-5 to TRBJ1-1, with D hard to call. Trimming removed 0 bases at V and 4 bases at J, with 9 bases between. The CDR3 extends over 14 amino acids. Germline CDR1 and CDR2: MNHEY and SVGAGI. CDR3 residues: CASSYSPGSTEAFF. The CDR3 coding sequence is TGTGCCAGCAGTTACTCACCGGGAAGCACTGAAGCTTTCTTT.

The gene calls are TRBV28 and TRBJ2-7, with 9 bases matching TRBD1. This CDR3 has 15 residues. Germline V gene lookup returns CDR1 MDHEN and CDR2 SYDVKM. Trimming at V came to 4 bases and at J to 5 bases, leaving 9 bases not matched to a gene. The CDR3: CASSSPGQGFDEQYF. Here the CDR3 DNA reads TGTGCCAGCAGTTCTCCGGGACAGGGTTTCGACGAGCAGTACTTC.

J is TRBJ1-2 and V is TRBV5-1; no clear D. Germline CDR1 is SGHRS and CDR2 is YFSETQ. Trimming took 1 base from V and 3 from J, leaving 7 bases between them. The CDR3 is 13 amino acids. Written as DNA, the CDR3 is TGCGCCAGCAGCTTGCTAGTTGACTATGGCTACACCTTC. Translated, it gives CASSLLVDYGYTF. Full variable domain (missing parts from reference TRBV5-1 and TRBJ1-2): KAGVTQTPRYLIKTRGQQVTLSCSPISGHRSVSWYQQTPGQGLQFLFEYFSETQRNKGNFPGRFSGRQFSNSRSEMNVSTLELGDSALYLCASSLLVDYGYTFGSGTRLTVV.

This chain links TRBV5-5 with TRBJ2-7; 9 nucleotides agree with TRBD2. CDR1 is SGHKS, CDR2 YYEKEE, per germline (reference sequence). This CDR3 region has 15 residues. V was pared by 4 bases and J by 0 bases, with 5 bases of the junction left unmatched. Written as DNA, the CDR3 is TGTGCCAGCAGCCCTAGCGGGACCCTCTCCTACGAGCAGTACTTC. Residues: CASSPSGTLSYEQYF.

The chain uses TRBV6-6 and TRBJ1-2, with 8 bases fitting TRBD1. After removal of 4 bases from V and 4 bases from J, the junction contained 5 bases not matched to a gene. The V gene's germline CDR1 is MNHNY and CDR2 SVGAGI (reference sequence). CDR3 length equals 14 residues. CDR3 sequence: CASSSDRAGYGYTF. CDR3 sequence (DNA): TGTGCCAGCAGTTCGGACAGGGCGGGCTATGGCTACACCTTC.

This clone was seen a handful of times. The chain combines TRBV7-8 with TRBJ2-5; 9 bases align to TRBD2. This CDR3 is built from 15 residues. Germline loops: CDR1 SGHVS, CDR2 FQNEAQ. V was pared by 4 bases and J by 10 bases, with 13 bases of the junction left unmatched. The CDR3 reads CASSSIGAGGVLQYF. DNA for the CDR3: TGTGCCAGCAGCTCCATCGGAGCGGGGGGCGTACTCCAGTACTTC. Full variable domain (rest looked up from reference TRBV7-8 and TRBJ2-5): GAGVSQSPRYKVAKRGQDVALRCDPISGHVSLFWYQQALGQGPEFLTYFQNEAQLDKSGLPSDRFFAERPEGSVSTLKIQRTQQEDSAVYLCASSSIGAGGVLQYFGPGTRLLVL.

The chain couples TRBV6-5 to TRBJ2-5; TRBD1 might be the D (7 bases). Per the germline V gene, CDR1 is MNHEY and CDR2 is SVGAGI. This CDR3 comprises 13 residues. Trimming pared 2 bases from V and 7 bases from J, leaving 11 bases between. DNA of the CDR3: TGTGCCAGCAGTTACAGGGGGCGGGGGACCCAGTACTTC. Its protein is CASSYRGRGTQYF.

The gene calls are TRBV5-1 and TRBJ1-2; no reliable D call. The ends were cut back, 5 bases at V and 3 bases at J, with 8 bases in the middle. The CDR3 loop spans 12 amino acids. Germline V CDR1 and CDR2: SGHRS, YFSETQ. The CDR3 spells CASSHWYYGYTF. The CDR3 DNA is TGCGCCAGCAGTCACTGGTACTATGGCTACACCTTC. Full variable domain (outside the CDR3, taken from reference TRBV5-1 and TRBJ1-2): KAGVTQTPRYLIKTRGQQVTLSCSPISGHRSVSWYQQTPGQGLQFLFEYFSETQRNKGNFPGRFSGRQFSNSRSEMNVSTLELGDSALYLCASSHWYYGYTFGSGTRLTVV.

The V gene is TRBV27, the J gene TRBJ1-2; D unclear. CDR3 length equals 16 residues. V gave up 2 bases and J gave up 8 bases, with 21 bases separating them. Germline V CDR1 and CDR2: MNHEY, SMNVEV (reference sequence). The CDR3 sequence is CASSLISPPGREGYTF. CDR3 DNA: TGTGCCAGCAGTTTAATCTCCCCCCCGGGGAGGGAAGGCTACACCTTC.

The chain employs TRBV7-2 and TRBJ2-1; possibly TRBD2 for D (6 bases). The CDR3 is 12 residues long. Trimming stripped 0 bases from V and 9 bases from J, with 6 bases between. Per the germline V gene, CDR1 is SGHTA and CDR2 is FQGNSA. CDR3 protein: CASSLAGGEQFF. CDR3 nucleotides: TGTGCCAGCAGCTTAGCGGGAGGTGAGCAGTTCTTC. Based on the CDR3 plus reference TRBV7-2 and TRBJ2-1, the full variable domain is GAGVSQSPSNKVTEKGKDVELRCDPISGHTALYWYRQSLGQGLEFLIYFQGNSAPDKSGLPSDRFSAERTGGSVSTLTIQRTQQEDSAVYLCASSLAGGEQFFGPGTRLTVL.

This chain joins TRBV5-4 and TRBJ1-2; 10 bases agree with TRBD1. V lost 3 bases to trimming and J lost 6 bases; unmatched junction nucleotides: 2. CDR1 is SGHNT and CDR2 is YYREEE in the germline V gene (reference sequence). The CDR3 consists of 13 residues. The CDR3, as DNA: TGTGCCAGCAGCTGGGACAGGGGCCATGGCTACACCTTC. This translates into CASSWDRGHGYTF.

As for this clone: A read error may account for a junction end that differs from germline. The chain combines TRBV28 with TRBJ2-3; D might be TRBD2 (6 bases). This CDR3 contains 14 residues. Germline values: CDR1 MDHEN, CDR2 SYDVKM. The CDR3 DNA follows: TGTGCCAGCCGTTTTTCGGGGGGCACAGATACGCAGTATTTT. It encodes CASRFSGGTDTQYF.

This chain connects TRBV5-1 to TRBJ2-6, with D possibly TRBD2 on 5 matching bases. Germline lookup yields CDR1 SGHRS and CDR2 YFSETQ. V dropped 2 bases and J dropped 0 bases, with 15 bases sitting between them. This CDR3 has 18 residues. Here the CDR3 DNA reads TGCGCCAGCAGCTTAGGACGGGGTGGTAGCTCTGGGGCCAACGTCCTGACTTTC. This sequence encodes CASSLGRGGSSGANVLTF. The variable domain in full, with the rest retrieved from reference TRBV5-1 and TRBJ2-6, is KAGVTQTPRYLIKTRGQQVTLSCSPISGHRSVSWYQQTPGQGLQFLFEYFSETQRNKGNFPGRFSGRQFSNSRSEMNVSTLELGDSALYLCASSLGRGGSSGANVLTFGAGSRLTVL.

This clone was seen a few times. V is TRBV27 and J is TRBJ1-5; D is ambiguous. The CDR3 totals 14 residues. V was cut by 2 bases and J by 6 bases, with 11 bases left in between. Germline V gene lookup returns CDR1 MNHEY and CDR2 SMNVEV (reference sequence). Here the CDR3 reads CASSLIGGGQPQHF. The CDR3 region has the DNA TGTGCCAGCAGTTTAATCGGCGGCGGTCAGCCCCAGCATTTT.

The chain employs TRBV18 and TRBJ2-3, with a weak D call TRBD1 (5 bases). CDR1 is KGHSH, CDR2 LQKENI, per germline. This CDR3 is 14 amino acids long. The ends were cut back, 4 bases at V and 5 bases at J, with 13 bases in the middle. The CDR3 bases are TGTGCCAGCTCACGGCCCAGGGCGGAAGATACGCAGTATTTT. Its translation is CASSRPRAEDTQYF.

This clone was picked up one time. The chain is built from TRBV30 and TRBJ1-5; D perhaps matches TRBD1 (5 bases). This CDR3 has 17 residues. Deletions cut 0 bases from V and 8 bases from J, with 23 bases between. CDR1 GTSNPN and CDR2 SVGIG come from the germline V gene (reference sequence). CDR3: CAWSVPWGGASGEPQHF. DNA for the CDR3: TGTGCCTGGAGTGTTCCTTGGGGGGGAGCCTCGGGAGAGCCCCAGCATTTT. Combining the CDR3 with reference TRBV30 and TRBJ1-5 gives the whole variable domain SQTIHQWPATLVQPVGSPLSLECTVEGTSNPNLYWYRQAAGRGLQLLFYSVGIGQISSEVPQNLSASRPQDRQFILSSKKLLLSDSGFYLCAWSVPWGGASGEPQHFGDGTRLSIL.

This rearrangement joins TRBV29-1 to TRBJ1-4; D gene uncertain. The CDR3 consists of 13 residues. CDR1 and CDR2 (germline): SQVTM, ANQGSEA. The V end was cut by 4 bases, the J end by 3 bases, with 9 bases between. As DNA, the CDR3 is TGCAGCGTTGTTCACTTACCTAATGAAAAACTGTTTTTT. The encoded protein is CSVVHLPNEKLFF.

The genes are TRBV28 and TRBJ2-7; 13 nucleotides agree with TRBD2. This CDR3 spans 20 amino acids. In germline, CDR1 is MDHEN, CDR2 SYDVKM. V shed 6 bases, J shed 0 bases, and the junction held 17 bases outside the gene matches. As DNA, the CDR3 is TGTGCCAGCAGGCCTAGCGTGGGGACTAGCGGGGAGGGGAGCTCCTACGAGCAGTACTTC. Translation gives CASRPSVGTSGEGSSYEQYF. Looking up the rest from reference TRBV28 and TRBJ2-7 gives the full variable domain: DVKVTQSSRYLVKRTGEKVFLECVQDMDHENMFWYRQDPGLGLRLIYFSYDVKMKEKGDIPEGYSVSREKKERFSLILESASTNQTSMYLCASRPSVGTSGEGSSYEQYFGPGTRLTVT.

The gene calls are TRBV7-3 and TRBJ1-1; D is unclear. Germline V gene data show CDR1 as SGHTA and CDR2 as FQGTGA. This CDR3 is built from 13 residues. Trimming shortened V by 3 bases and J by 2 bases, and 7 bases separated the two germline ends. The CDR3 protein is CASSLGYNTEAFF. As DNA, the CDR3 is TGTGCCAGCAGCTTGGGCTATAACACTGAAGCTTTCTTT.

This clone was seen a handful of times. The V gene is TRBV7-9, the J gene TRBJ2-7; a weak D match, TRBD1 (6 bases). The CDR3 loop spans 14 amino acids. Trimming shortened V by 4 bases and J by 3 bases, and 13 bases separated the two germline ends. Germline lookup yields CDR1 SEHNR and CDR2 FQNEAQ (reference sequence). The CDR3 nucleotides read TGTGCCAGCAGCTCCCAGACAGGCGGCTACGAGCAGTACTTC. As protein: CASSSQTGGYEQYF. Looking up the rest from reference TRBV7-9 and TRBJ2-7 gives the full variable domain: DTGVSQNPRHKITKRGQNVTFRCDPISEHNRLYWYRQTLGQGPEFLTYFQNEAQLEKSRLLSDRFSAERPKGSFSTLEIQRTEQGDSAMYLCASSSQTGGYEQYFGPGTRLTVT.

In its sample, this clone was seen once. V is TRBV29-1 and J is TRBJ1-2; 8 bases align to TRBD1. Germline loops: CDR1 SQVTM, CDR2 ANQGSEA. The CDR3 is 16 residues long. Losses at the gene ends were 6 bases for V and 5 bases for J; bases not matched to a gene: 17. The DNA of the CDR3 is TGCAGCGTCAGTCCCTCCCTCGCAGGGGGCGGATATGGCTACACCTTC. This sequence encodes CSVSPSLAGGGYGYTF.

V gene TRBV28 combines with J gene TRBJ1-2; the match to TRBD1 covers 7 bases. Germline CDR1 MDHEN, CDR2 SYDVKM. This CDR3 is 12 amino acids long. The J segment lost 8 bases and the V segment lost 1 base, leaving 1 base of the junction unmatched. In nucleotides, the CDR3 is TGTGCCAGCAGTTTATTACAGGGGGGCTACACCTTC. As protein: CASSLLQGGYTF.

The chain is built from TRBV5-4 and TRBJ1-1, with D perhaps matching TRBD1 (5 bases). CDR1 is SGHNT and CDR2 is YYREEE in the germline V gene (reference sequence). Trimming took 4 bases from V and 5 from J, leaving 12 bases between them. The CDR3 has 13 residues. CDR3 in DNA: TGTGCCAGCAGCGTACAGGAAGGGACTGAAGCTTTCTTT. It yields the protein CASSVQEGTEAFF.